This T cell receptor (beta chain) was recorded in a study of human T cells and chemical hapten exposure. Points from the study as a whole: The number of TCRs above 1 in 1000 frequency did not change after DPC sensitization.

TCRdb re-called the RACE reads with MiXCR, one entry per CDR3 protein. Of about 69,000 distinct CDR3 sequences in the sample, about a tenth are singletons; the top ten hold around 7%. This clonotype was seen at least ten times. No antigen is known for it. Germline V gene lookup returns CDR1 SNHLY and CDR2 FYNNEI. V lost 8 bases and J 2 bases, leaving 15 bases between the germline ends. The CDR3 has 15 amino acids. As for time point: patch test 2, 6 weeks after DPC sensitization. As for treatment: therapeutic diphenylcyclopropenone sensitization with weekly scalp DPC. The TCR comes from a woman aged 50 to 60 with alopecia areata. Some clones in this sample may be carry-over from other donors' samples. The rearrangement uses TRBV2 and TRBJ2-2; D is ambiguous. Here the sequenced sample was whole blood, taken in connection with sensitization to the hapten diphenylcyclopropenone (DPC). This chain's CDR3 is CASRAEILNTGELFF. In DNA, the CDR3 is TGTGCCAGCCGCGCAGAGATTCTTAACACCGGGGAGCTGTTTTTT.